This TCR beta chain derives from a study of cytomegalovirus exposure and HLA in healthy donors (dated by TCRdb to the late 2010s). Regarding the research as a whole: According to an earlier analysis of several hundred of the donors, 150 million to 200 million T cells yielded over 100 million unique TCR beta sequences and 276 Gb of sequence data. An early release that covered about 600 HLA-typed donors contained approximately 300 gigabases of sequencing data and about 93 million unique TCR sequences. Of the approximately 400 genotyped donors, 81% were placed in the genetic ancestry cluster associated with self-reported Caucasian donors. The study was designed to test whether signatures of past pathogen exposure could be identified by cataloging public T cell receptors. The study used immunosequencing to profile the T cell repertoires of 600 to 850 subjects and linked those repertoires to cytomegalovirus serostatus. Besides the first cohort of 666 subjects, a separate validation cohort made up of roughly 130 different subjects was used. To predict cytomegalovirus infection status, the study combined high-throughput TCR immunosequencing, statistical association of individual TCRs with disease status, and machine learning. A later analysis re-examined previously published TCR beta repertoires from 610 or so donors and added high-resolution HLA genotyping to investigate patterns of TCR occurrence. In the later analysis, no new phenotypic data were used to find candidate immune exposures; instead, reliance was placed on TCR beta sequences and their occurrence across donors. To decide whether each TCR beta V gene segment behaved as functional or pseudogenic, an earlier analysis of some 600 of the donors relied on high-throughput TCR beta sequencing. Donor age, sex, ethnicity and CMV serostatus were compiled together with the repertoire data. A later genetic analysis used genome-wide SNP genotypes for about three fifths of the 666 donors, treating that subset as a discovery cohort. All discovery cohort repertoires had been generated on a single sequencing platform. Class I and class II HLA loci were covered by the typing at four-digit resolution. Typing coverage varied by locus: roughly 620-630 donors for A, B, C, DRB1 and DQB1; 500 to 550 for DQA1; 606 for DPA1; 400 to 480 for DPB1. Because of strong linkage in the cohort, roughly five DR-DQ haplotypes were treated as single units for association and clustering. On average, roughly 240,000 unique TCR beta nucleotide sequences were sequenced per donor among several hundred genotyped donors of the cohort, with about 19% of those sequences being non-productive.

What the work shows at the level of the full study, not this receptor alone: Most TCR sequences were observed very rarely across donors, whereas some public TCRs were present in many individuals. A further reported finding was that TCR beta sequences accurately predicted the HLA-A and HLA-B alleles for most subjects in the first cohort. In an earlier analysis of roughly 500 of the donors, most TCR beta V segments appeared in productive rearrangements about 87% or about 30% of the time, broadly matching IMGT annotations. The authors suggested that the approach could potentially be generalized to other disease states and immunological phenotypes. Because counts were too low, around 17 rarely observed V segments, including chromosome 9 orphons, were left out of the earlier analysis of 587 of the donors. Roughly uniform sequencing depth across donors was assumed in presence/absence analyses, although this assumption may not hold. In the study, around 150 TCR beta chains were listed as associated with cytomegalovirus. The cohort was sequenced for TCR beta chains only, and without alpha or paired-chain data the features that could be detected were limited. In a later analysis, the rate of TCR association differed among HLA loci, with DRB1 alleles having the most associated TCRs and HLA-C alleles having the fewest. Linkage disequilibrium might explain the correlated functional status among segregating V segments, but an unknown experimental factor could not be excluded. A few of the identified cytomegalovirus-associated TCR beta chains were confirmed in vitro to be specific for cytomegalovirus antigens. A later analysis found that HLA-associated TCR beta chains were more clonally expanded and had lower generation probabilities than equally common non-associated chains. When HLA alleles, especially DR and DQ, strongly co-occurred, TCR associations were difficult to assign to individual alleles. According to a later analysis, most CMV-associated TCR beta chains appeared to be HLA-restricted, and the HLA associations seemed to be driven largely by CMV exposure. Immune exposure information for the cohort was limited to CMV serostatus. In a later genetic analysis, fewer N-insertions in productive TCRs were reported among donors in an Asian-associated ancestry cluster than the roughly 700-donor mean. HLA typing was unavailable for some donors at each locus, so association tests used only the typed subset. Specific HLA alleles were associated with 15,000 to 20,000 TCR beta sequences at a false discovery rate of 0.05 in a later analysis. A later genetic analysis associated a missense DCLRE1C variant with V-gene and J-gene trimming of TCR beta chains, and an independent cohort replicated the association. In a later analysis, several top co-occurrence clusters were reported to appear linked to parvovirus B19, influenza, CMV and Epstein-Barr virus. The 87-base-pair reads could not distinguish some IMGT-functional V segments, including TRBV6-2 and TRBV6-3, so those segments were excluded. The classifier was reported to diagnose cytomegalovirus status with high specificity and sensitivity in both the original and validation cohorts. The sequencing pipeline was judged likely to have produced a cluster of highly shared sequence variants as a technical artifact.

As to this clone: It has no known antigen specificity. No quality values exist for individual bases; no much larger clone is one base distant.

Library generation was performed with the immunoSEQ multiplex PCR assay. For the multiplex PCR, a mixture combining 60 forward primers for TCR Vbeta segments and 13 reverse primers for TCR Jbeta segments was used. Amplification of the CDR3 region of rearranged TCR beta genes was performed with a multiplex PCR assay on genomic DNA. On the Illumina HiSeq System, the amplified TCR beta libraries were sequenced as 87-base-pair reads. The study's own analysis went as follows. Across the 600 to 700 repertoires, a later analysis counted 60 million to 90 million unique TCR beta chains, roughly 11 million of which were shared by at least two donors. A nearest-neighbor algorithm error-corrected the raw reads and collapsed the reads into unique sequences, merging closely related sequences to remove PCR and sequencing errors. CDR3 sequences were aligned to IMGT reference sequences to assign V, D and J gene segments. Each retained sequence needed at least a six-nucleotide match to both a V gene segment and a J gene segment. A rearrangement was called productive if the CDR3 had no stop codons and remained in frame with V and J, and every other rearrangement was called non-productive. CDR3 was defined by IMGT convention, running from the second conserved V-encoded cysteine to the conserved J-encoded phenylalanine. In an earlier analysis of around 570 of the donors, sequences lacking an unambiguous match to a single V gene segment were excluded. An earlier analysis of several hundred of the donors called V segments functional above 56.7% productive rearrangements and segregating when the between-donor standard deviation exceeded 5%. A statistical classification framework was built for diagnosing cytomegalovirus status from the catalog of TCR beta chain sequences. In a later analysis, TCR nucleotide sequences were compared against IMGT/GENE-DB human TR gene sequences so that V and J genes could be assigned. A later analysis assigned CDR3 sequences and most-parsimonious VDJ recombination scenarios with the TCRdist pipeline. A later analysis defined each TCR beta chain by its CDR3 amino acid sequence plus V-gene family, and excluded reads lacking a unique V-gene family. A later analysis removed 500 to 600 highly shared, low-generation-probability nucleotide sequences to deal with suspected cross-contamination and a sequencing artifact. In a later analysis, a clonal expansion index for each public chain was calculated from normalized within-repertoire ranks of inferred template counts. In a later analysis, generation probabilities were computed with a VDJ recombination model fitted to out-of-frame rearrangements, and the resulting probabilities were checked against IGoR. In a later analysis, TCR-TCR, TCR-HLA and TCR-CMV co-occurrence was scored with hypergeometric tests, and a repertoire-size bias correction was applied to TCR pairs. To estimate false discovery rates, a later analysis permuted the HLA or CMV assignments 20 times. In a later analysis, co-occurring TCRs were grouped with DBSCAN, and TCRdist sequence similarity was added when clustering was performed within HLA-allele-positive subsets. For co-occurrence clustering, repertoires with fewer than 30,000 or more than 120,000 public chains were excluded, along with five or six repertoires with anomalous nucleotide sharing. In TCRdb, the immuneACCESS table is reduced to in-frame sequences with V and J assigned. These tables do not hold every clone; where another copy was compared, an unresolved V gene accounts for under half, and the others remain unexplained. That table is the source of V, J and clone size, and D and trimming were worked out from the DNA. For this sample the table gives about 160,000 clones, of which under 80% were detected only once. The top ten clones comprise about 4.4% of the sample.

From its cysteine to its phenylalanine, the CDR3 spans 13 amino acids. The only DNA kept is the CDR3, 39 bases in frame from the first base. For CDR1 and CDR2, the germline V gene (reference sequence) lists LNHDA and SQIVND. Cut back by 4 bases and 5 bases, the V and J ends lie 12 bases apart. In total, 630 or so healthy bone marrow donors made up the cohort. Cohort members were all nominally healthy when sampled, although unrecorded immune exposures were likely present. The donor tested CMV seronegative and was one of the 352 seronegative cohort members. A peripheral blood sample was collected from each donor, and TCR beta sequencing was performed on peripheral blood mononuclear cells. The Qiagen DNeasy Blood Extraction Kit was used to extract genomic DNA from the blood cell samples.

The sequence derives from a man in his forties in good health and CMV-seronegative. The sequencing sample was made of PBMCs. The V and J genes are TRBV19 and TRBJ2-7; TRBD2 is a possible D gene, resting on 5 matching bases. The CDR3 corresponds to CASSREMDDEQYF. The DNA reads as follows: TGTGCCAGTAGTAGGGAGATGGACGACGAGCAGTACTTC.